The sample holds a few counts of the clone carrying this T cell receptor beta chain. Its specificity is not known. The library was designed around alpha chains, so this beta chain is a stray read whose abundance carries little weight. This entry belongs to a study of spatial heterogeneity in lung cancer. Time point noted: sample taken at primary tumor resection. Untreated early-stage non-small cell lung cancer patients, over 55 in total, were the donors. The input material, whole RNA from tumor, nontumor lung or frozen PBMC, was sequenced unsorted. The length of the CDR3 is 15 residues. V lost 7 bases to trimming and J lost 0 bases, with 15 bases between them. Germline V gives CDR1 WSHSY, CDR2 SAAADI. Study-wide results and limits: Expanded TCRs classified as ubiquitous or regional were counted, and these counts tracked ubiquitous and regional nonsynonymous mutations, respectively. Tumor mutation count correlated with how many alpha and beta TCRs expanded intratumorally. Coverage of tumor T cells, by estimate, reached around 7% for alpha chains and about 13% for beta chains.

TCRdb processed the 5' RACE reads anew with MiXCR; each CDR3 protein has one entry. The data show about 10,000 distinct CDR3 sequences, with approximately 50% seen just once and around a quarter held by the top ten. This sequence originates from a female donor with early-stage non-small cell lung cancer. This sequence joins TRBV10-2 and TRBJ1-2, with a weak D call TRBD1 (6 bases). The material was lung tumor tissue, obtained at surgery. CDR3 nucleotides: TGCGCCAGCAAGGGAATGACAGGAGCTAACTATGGCTACACCTTC. This encodes CASKGMTGANYGYTF.